This T cell receptor (beta chain) was found in a study of CD8 T cells in Susac syndrome. Whole-study results and caveats: The TCR sequencing and HLA analysis in the study involved a relatively small number of individuals, as the study acknowledged.

Germline CDR1 reads MNHNS; CDR2 reads SASEGT. The CDR3 runs to 14 residues. V was trimmed by 4 bases and J by 4 bases, leaving 14 bases between them. Random hexamers primed reverse transcription of about 0.5 to 1 ug RNA. One entry per CDR3 protein, called by TCRdb with MiXCR from the immunoSEQ multiplex PCR reads. The sample shows roughly 300,000 distinct CDR3 sequences, 85% of them seen only once. In regard to this clonotype: What it binds is unknown.

TCR beta sequencing covered blood CD8+ and CD4+ T cells. The clonotype originates from a human donor with multiple sclerosis. Sample: CD8+ T cells from PBMCs. This chain links TRBV6-1 with TRBJ2-7; possible D gene TRBD1, 5 bases. The CDR3, as DNA: TGTGCCAGCAGTGCCGAGGACATAGATTACGAGCAGTACTTC. Residues: CASSAEDIDYEQYF.